The source of this T cell receptor beta chain is a study of blood T cell repertoires in COVID-19. For recovered donors of Cohort 3, there were two negative PCRs, clearance, or symptom resolution. The V and J ends lost 4 bases and 4 bases respectively, with 11 bases between them. From germline, CDR1 is KGHSH and CDR2 LQKENI. The CDR3 has 14 amino acids. In the source study's methods: Researchers report that nucleated cell counts were estimated from reference gene primer amplification. The method was immunoSEQ multiplex PCR; TCRdb's version includes in-frame clones alone and lacks a portion of them. V and J calls and clone size are those listed in that table; D and trimming were worked out from the DNA. The sample yields under 200,000 clones, about 80% seen once.

The specimen sequenced was PBMCs or T cells enriched from blood (not recorded which). The chain uses TRBV18 and TRBJ2-1; D remains unclear. This receptor was taken from an older woman who had recovered from COVID-19. This CDR3 is CASSQEDIYNEQFF. DNA for the CDR3: TGTGCCAGCTCACAAGAAGACATATACAATGAGCAGTTCTTC.